Listed below are T cell receptor beta chains from one sample, sequenced in a study of CD8+ T cells in alopecia areata. The assay was immunoSEQ multiplex PCR, and TCRdb's table has in-frame clones only and misses some. The repertoire holds hundreds of thousands of clones, with 55% to 75% as singletons. Specimen: CD4+ T cells sorted from blood, collected at week 24, from a patient treated with tofacitinib. The receptor set was obtained from a human donor with alopecia areata. CDR3s include the opening cysteine and the closing phenylalanine or tryptophan. Fields, in order: J gene, V gene, D gene, clone size, CDR3 length, CDR3 protein, CDR3 DNA. D genes are given only for firm matches. Clone size is stated in some rows and not others, as once, few, many or a class when expanded.

>TRBJ1-5|TRBV6-5|NA|few|13
CASSVDRSQPQHF
TGTGCCAGCAGTGTAGACAGAAGTCAGCCCCAGCATTTT
>TRBJ1-1|TRBV6-5|NA|NA|11
CASSRDTEAFF
TGTGCCAGCAGCAGAGACACTGAAGCTTTCTTT
>TRBJ2-7|TRBV30|NA|NA|12
CAWMDTYYEQYF
TGTGCCTGGATGGACACCTACTACGAGCAGTACTTC
>TRBJ2-1|TRBV7-8|NA|NA|14
CASSSDIAYNEQFF
TGTGCCAGCAGCTCAGACATTGCCTACAATGAGCAGTTCTTC
>TRBJ2-3|TRBV28|NA|few|16
CASSFLRGTSTDTQYF
TGTGCCAGCAGTTTCTTACGGGGGACTAGCACAGATACGCAGTATTTT
>TRBJ2-3|TRBV5-5|NA|NA|14
CASSLNWGPDTQYF
TGTGCCAGCAGCTTGAATTGGGGGCCAGATACGCAGTATTTT
>TRBJ2-5|TRBV9|NA|NA|12
CASSPDRGTQYF
TGTGCCAGCAGCCCCGACAGAGGGACCCAGTACTTC
>TRBJ1-1|TRBV29-1|NA|few|12
CSVGRGDAEAFF
TGCAGCGTTGGAAGGGGGGACGCTGAAGCTTTCTTT
>TRBJ1-2|TRBV29-1|TRBD1|NA|14
CSDRRTGRYYGYTF
TGCAGCGACAGACGGACAGGGAGGTACTATGGCTACACCTTC
>TRBJ2-7|TRBV6-5|TRBD2|NA|15
CASTMTSGGAYEQYF
TGTGCCAGCACGATGACTAGCGGGGGGGCCTACGAGCAGTACTTC
>TRBJ2-5|TRBV28|NA|NA|14
CASSFRGRAETQYF
TGTGCCAGCAGTTTCCGGGGCCGGGCAGAGACCCAGTACTTC
>TRBJ2-7|TRBV30|NA|few|13
CAWSVRTDYEQYF
TGTGCCTGGAGTGTACGGACCGACTACGAGCAGTACTTC
>TRBJ2-3|TRBV7-2|NA|few|14
CASSFSVSTDTQYF
TGTGCCAGCAGCTTCAGTGTTAGCACAGATACGCAGTATTTT
>TRBJ1-1|TRBV30|NA|few|12
CAWSGGYTEAFF
TGTGCCTGGAGCGGAGGGTATACTGAAGCTTTCTTT
>TRBJ2-7|TRBV5-1|NA|NA|14
CASSFDTPFYEQYF
TGCGCCAGCAGCTTCGACACACCATTCTACGAGCAGTACTTC
>TRBJ2-2|TRBV2|TRBD1|NA|14
CASSAGQGVGELFF
TGTGCCAGCAGTGCTGGACAGGGGGTCGGGGAGCTGTTTTTT
>TRBJ2-5|TRBV9|NA|NA|16
CASSVDPAAAQETQYF
TGTGCCAGCAGCGTAGATCCTGCGGCAGCACAAGAGACCCAGTACTTC
>TRBJ2-3|TRBV18|NA|NA|13
CASSLLPLDTQYF
TGTGCCAGCTCACTCCTCCCCCTAGATACGCAGTATTTT
>TRBJ1-2|TRBV4-1|NA|NA|17
CASSRIWVGSGNYGYTF
TGCGCCAGCAGCCGCATATGGGTCGGCAGTGGGAACTATGGCTACACCTTC
>TRBJ1-2|TRBV25-1|NA|NA|13
CASSDLTLYGYTF
TGTGCCAGCAGTGACCTGACACTTTATGGCTACACCTTC
>TRBJ1-2|TRBV18|TRBD1|NA|15
CASSPGQGSGYGYTF
TGTGCCAGCTCACCAGGACAGGGTAGCGGCTATGGCTACACCTTC
>TRBJ1-1|TRBV4-1|TRBD1|few|15
CASSPGTGGNTEAFF
TGCGCCAGCAGCCCAGGGACAGGGGGGAACACTGAAGCTTTCTTT
>TRBJ2-1|TRBV5-1|TRBD2|NA|17
CASSSYDLAGGRNEQFF
TGCGCCAGCAGCTCCTACGATTTAGCGGGGGGCCGAAATGAGCAGTTCTTC
>TRBJ2-2|TRBV7-2|TRBD1|NA|16
CASSPRQGLNTGELFF
TGTGCCAGCAGCCCCCGACAGGGGCTGAACACCGGGGAGCTGTTTTTT
>TRBJ1-2|TRBV28|NA|NA|14
CASSSAGPDYGYTF
TGTGCCAGCAGTTCGGCAGGCCCCGACTATGGCTACACCTTC
>TRBJ2-2|TRBV5-1|NA|NA|17
CASSVQGLGANTGELFF
TGCGCCAGCAGCGTCCAGGGTTTAGGCGCGAACACCGGGGAGCTGTTTTTT
>TRBJ2-1|TRBV5-4|NA|NA|14
CASSTSPEVNEQFF
TGTGCCAGCAGCACCTCCCCCGAGGTTAATGAGCAGTTCTTC
>TRBJ1-1|TRBV27|NA|NA|15
CASGSRVGGTAEAFF
TGTGCCAGCGGCTCCAGGGTGGGTGGGACCGCTGAAGCTTTCTTT
>TRBJ1-1|TRBV5-4|TRBD1|NA|12
CASSLEGEGATF
TGTGCCAGCAGCTTGGAAGGGGAGGGGGCTACCTTT
>TRBJ2-1|TRBV2|TRBD1|few|15
CASTLDRGSHNEQFF
TGTGCCAGCACCCTCGACAGGGGGTCGCACAATGAGCAGTTCTTC
>TRBJ2-7|TRBV6-5|NA|NA|14
CASAWRTGNYEQYF
TGTGCCAGTGCCTGGCGGACTGGGAACTACGAGCAGTACTTC
>TRBJ1-4|TRBV29-1|NA|few|11
CSVRVNEKLFF
TGCAGCGTCAGGGTTAATGAAAAACTGTTTTTT
>TRBJ2-4|TRBV28|NA|NA|15
CASSLSGLAKNIQYF
TGTGCCAGCAGTTTGTCAGGGCTAGCCAAAAACATTCAGTACTTC
>TRBJ1-5|TRBV5-1|NA|NA|13
CASRADSNQPQHF
TGCGCCAGCAGGGCAGATAGCAATCAGCCCCAGCATTTT
>TRBJ2-7|TRBV5-8|TRBD1|NA|17
CASSSPTGGAVYGEQYF
TGTGCCAGCAGCTCGCCGACAGGGGGCGCAGTCTACGGCGAGCAGTACTTC
>TRBJ2-7|TRBV23-1|NA|NA|15
CASSQSVRGPYEQYF
TGCGCCAGCAGTCAATCGGTACGGGGCCCCTACGAGCAGTACTTC
>TRBJ2-2|TRBV29-1|TRBD1|few|13
CSVAGQGTGELFF
TGCAGCGTGGCGGGACAGGGGACCGGGGAGCTGTTTTTT